This note documents a single T cell receptor beta chain sequence. This record belongs to a study of blood T cell repertoires in COVID-19. Overall study: Samples of COVID-19 (acute and convalescent) were obtained from the United States, Italy and Spain. PBMCs, B-cell-depleted T cells, or T cells provided the cDNA or gDNA that made up the material.

Authors' analysis steps: Reference gene primer amplification in the assay estimated nucleated cell counts. Method: immunoSEQ multiplex PCR; TCRdb's copy keeps in-frame clones and lacks some. D and trimming come from the DNA, and the V and J calls and clone size come from that table. The repertoire includes some 25,000 clones, 85% to 90% of them detected once, and about 25% sits in the top ten. While infection was still active, Seattle patients were enrolled and then followed longitudinally. The sample consisted of peripheral blood. The sequence came from a man in his 70s with COVID-19, enrolled during active disease.

In DNA form, the CDR3 reads TGCAGTGCTGGAGCGTACGAGCAGTACTTC. Protein: CSAGAYEQYF. This chain links TRBV20-1 with TRBJ2-7; D ambiguous. V lost 5 bases to trimming and J lost 4 bases, with 6 bases between them. The CDR3 runs to 10 residues. Germline V CDR1 and CDR2: DFQATT, SNEGSKA (reference sequence).